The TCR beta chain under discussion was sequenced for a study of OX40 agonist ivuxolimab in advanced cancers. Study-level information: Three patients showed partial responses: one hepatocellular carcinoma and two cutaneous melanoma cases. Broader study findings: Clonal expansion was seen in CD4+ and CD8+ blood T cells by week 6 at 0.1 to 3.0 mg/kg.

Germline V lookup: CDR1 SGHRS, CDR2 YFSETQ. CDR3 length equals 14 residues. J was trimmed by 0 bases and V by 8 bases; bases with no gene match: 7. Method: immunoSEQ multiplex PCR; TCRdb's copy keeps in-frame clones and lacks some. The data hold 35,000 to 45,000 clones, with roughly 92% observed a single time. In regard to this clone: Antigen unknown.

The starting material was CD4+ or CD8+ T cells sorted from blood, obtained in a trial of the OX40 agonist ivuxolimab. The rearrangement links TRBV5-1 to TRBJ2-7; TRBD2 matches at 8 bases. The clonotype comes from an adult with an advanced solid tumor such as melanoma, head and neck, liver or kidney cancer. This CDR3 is CASKLADFSYEQYF. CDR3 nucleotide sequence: TGCGCCAGTAAACTAGCGGACTTCTCCTACGAGCAGTACTTC. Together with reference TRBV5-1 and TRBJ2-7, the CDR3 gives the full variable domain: KAGVTQTPRYLIKTRGQQVTLSCSPISGHRSVSWYQQTPGQGLQFLFEYFSETQRNKGNFPGRFSGRQFSNSRSEMNVSTLELGDSALYLCASKLADFSYEQYFGPGTRLTVT.